Listed here is a single T cell receptor (beta chain). This entry is derived from a study of tumour-infiltrating T cells in Burkitt lymphoma. Germline V gene sequence: CDR1 SNHLY, CDR2 FYNNEI. V gave up 5 bases and J gave up 0 bases; unmatched junction bases: 10. The CDR3 extends over 16 amino acids. Assay used: immunoSEQ multiplex PCR; TCRdb lists only in-frame clones, some missing. In the table there are around 15,000 clones, around four fifths of which are singletons. The sequenced sample was tumor tissue. This rearrangement joins TRBV2 to TRBJ2-7; 7 nucleotides match TRBD2. The receptor was isolated from a human donor with diffuse large B-cell lymphoma. The CDR3 bases are TGTGCCAGCAGTCCCTCCCTAGCGGACCTCTCCTACGAGCAGTACTTC. The encoded protein is CASSPSLADLSYEQYF.